A selection of T cell receptor beta chains follows, all from one sample in a study of cytomegalovirus exposure and HLA in healthy donors. The method was immunoSEQ multiplex PCR; TCRdb's version includes in-frame clones alone and lacks a portion of them. This sample has about 140,000 clones; 68% occur once, and the top ten carry more than 9%. The sample consisted of PBMCs. These TCRs come from a man between 25 and 39 years old in good health and CMV-seropositive. CDR3s include the opening cysteine and the closing phenylalanine or tryptophan. Fields, in order: J gene, D gene, clone size, V gene, CDR3 DNA, CDR3 protein. The D gene is left open where the match is weak. Size tells how often a clone was seen (once, few, many) or the class of an expanded clone, and some rows leave it out.

J: TRBJ2-7
D: .
size: .
V: TRBV6-6
DNA: TGTGCCAGCACTTGGGACAACCGGAGGTACTTC
CDR3: CASTWDNRRYF

J: TRBJ2-7
D: .
size: .
V: TRBV25-1
DNA: TGTGCCAGCAAACACAGGAGACCATCCTACGAGCAGTACTTC
CDR3: CASKHRRPSYEQYF

J: TRBJ2-2
D: TRBD2
size: .
V: TRBV5-1
DNA: TGCGCCAGCAGCTTGGAGGGGCTAGCGGGAGTCACCGGGGAGCTGTTTTTT
CDR3: CASSLEGLAGVTGELFF

J: TRBJ2-5
D: TRBD1
size: .
V: TRBV19
DNA: TGTGCCAGTAGTGGGGCAGGGGGCCAACCCAGGGAGACCCAGTACTTC
CDR3: CASSGAGGQPRETQYF

J: TRBJ2-7
D: .
size: few
V: TRBV11-3
DNA: TGTGCCAGCAGCTTAGATCAATTACTTAACCCCGAGCAGTACTTC
CDR3: CASSLDQLLNPEQYF

J: TRBJ2-2
D: TRBD2
size: .
V: TRBV18
DNA: TGTGCCAGCTCACCATCTAGCGGGAGGATGAACACCGGGGAGCTGTTTTTT
CDR3: CASSPSSGRMNTGELFF

J: TRBJ2-2
D: TRBD2
size: .
V: TRBV19
DNA: TGTGCCAGTAGCAGGAGGTGGTCGCCAGCGGGAGGGAACACCGGGGAGCTGTTTTTT
CDR3: CASSRRWSPAGGNTGELFF

J: TRBJ2-4
D: .
size: .
V: TRBV19
DNA: TGTGCCAGTAGTTGGGTTCAAGGGGGTAGCATTCAGTACTTC
CDR3: CASSWVQGGSIQYF

J: TRBJ2-1
D: .
size: .
V: TRBV11-3
DNA: TGTGCCAGCAGCTCCCCGCCAGGATCTGAGCAGTTCTTC
CDR3: CASSSPPGSEQFF

J: TRBJ2-2
D: .
size: few
V: TRBV5-1
DNA: TGCGCCAGCAGCTTGCAGGCGTCGAACACCGGGGAGCTGTTTTTT
CDR3: CASSLQASNTGELFF

J: TRBJ1-2
D: .
size: .
V: TRBV9
DNA: TGTGCCAGCAGCGTAGTGACAAAACCCTCAGATGGCTACACCTTC
CDR3: CASSVVTKPSDGYTF

J: TRBJ1-1
D: TRBD1
size: .
V: TRBV14
DNA: TGTGCCAGCAGCGAACAGGGGGCAAGCACTGAAGCTTTCTTT
CDR3: CASSEQGASTEAFF

J: TRBJ2-7
D: TRBD2
size: .
V: TRBV30
DNA: TGTGCCTGGAGTGTGGGGGGGTCTTCCTACGAGCAGTACTTC
CDR3: CAWSVGGSSYEQYF

J: TRBJ2-7
D: .
size: .
V: TRBV27
DNA: TGTGCCAGCGCCGGGACAAGGTACGAGCAGTACTTC
CDR3: CASAGTRYEQYF

J: TRBJ1-2
D: TRBD1
size: few
V: TRBV7-9
DNA: TGTGCCAGCGGCCGGACAGGGCTAGCGCGGGGCTACACCTTC
CDR3: CASGRTGLARGYTF

J: TRBJ2-2
D: TRBD2
size: .
V: TRBV30
DNA: TGTGCCTGGAGTTTCACTAGCGGGTTTAACACCGGGGAGCTGTTTTTT
CDR3: CAWSFTSGFNTGELFF

J: TRBJ2-7
D: TRBD2
size: .
V: TRBV15
DNA: TGTGCCACCAGCAGGACGTCGCATGGGGTAGCGGGGACCTACGAGCAGTACTTC
CDR3: CATSRTSHGVAGTYEQYF

J: TRBJ1-2
D: .
size: .
V: TRBV5-1
DNA: TGCGCCAGCAGCTTGGCTTGGGGGGACCCAGCCGGCTACACCTTC
CDR3: CASSLAWGDPAGYTF

J: TRBJ1-3
D: .
size: .
V: TRBV27
DNA: TGTGCCAGCAGTTCAGGCAGCCTCTCTGGAAACACCATATATTTT
CDR3: CASSSGSLSGNTIYF

J: TRBJ2-4
D: .
size: .
V: TRBV7-3
DNA: TGTGCCAGCAGCTCAGGACAAGACGGCATTCAGTACTTC
CDR3: CASSSGQDGIQYF

J: TRBJ2-7
D: TRBD1
size: .
V: TRBV2
DNA: TGTGCCAGCAGTGGGGGCGCAGGGGGCCGCGAGCAGTACTTC
CDR3: CASSGGAGGREQYF

J: TRBJ1-3
D: TRBD1
size: .
V: TRBV2
DNA: TGTGCCAGCACCAGGGGGTTTGGAAACACCATATATTTT
CDR3: CASTRGFGNTIYF

J: TRBJ1-1
D: TRBD1
size: .
V: TRBV5-8
DNA: TGTGCCAGCAGCTTGGAACAGGGGAGGACTGAAGCTTTCTTT
CDR3: CASSLEQGRTEAFF

J: TRBJ1-2
D: .
size: few
V: TRBV27
DNA: TGTGCCAGCAGGCTCGCCGGGGATGGCTACACCTTC
CDR3: CASRLAGDGYTF

J: TRBJ2-5
D: TRBD2
size: .
V: TRBV4-2
DNA: TGTGCCAGCAGCCAAGTGGCTAGCGGAGGCGGGGAGACCCAGTACTTC
CDR3: CASSQVASGGGETQYF

J: TRBJ2-2
D: .
size: .
V: TRBV2
DNA: TGTGCCAGCAGCCAGGGGACGGGTACCGGGGAGCTGTTTTTT
CDR3: CASSQGTGTGELFF

J: TRBJ1-5
D: .
size: .
V: TRBV7-3
DNA: TGTGCCAGCAGCCCCAACAGGTTAAATCAGCCCCAGCATTTT
CDR3: CASSPNRLNQPQHF

J: TRBJ2-1
D: TRBD1
size: once
V: TRBV7-9
DNA: TGTTCCAGCAGCTTGACAGGGTCTGGGATTTGGAATGAGCAGTTCTTC
CDR3: CSSSLTGSGIWNEQFF

J: TRBJ2-5
D: TRBD1
size: .
V: TRBV6-5
DNA: TGTGCCAGCAGTTACCCCTCACAGGGGCGCGGAGAGCAGTACTTC
CDR3: CASSYPSQGRGEQYF

J: TRBJ2-7
D: TRBD1
size: .
V: TRBV5-5
DNA: TGTGCCAGCAGCTTGGCGGGACAGTACTACGAGCAGTACTTC
CDR3: CASSLAGQYYEQYF

J: TRBJ2-5
D: TRBD2
size: few
V: TRBV4-1
DNA: TGCGCCAGCAGCTCTCAGGCGGGAGGGGGGTTCGAAGAGACCCAGTACTTC
CDR3: CASSSQAGGGFEETQYF

J: TRBJ1-1
D: .
size: .
V: TRBV10-1
DNA: TGCGCCAGCGCCGAGGATGGCACCACTGAAGCTTTCTTT
CDR3: CASAEDGTTEAFF

J: TRBJ2-1
D: TRBD2
size: .
V: TRBV5-6
DNA: TGTGCCAGCAGCCCTCTCGCGGGAGGGGGGTACAATGAGCAGTTCTTC
CDR3: CASSPLAGGGYNEQFF

J: TRBJ2-1
D: TRBD2
size: .
V: TRBV11-3
DNA: TGTGCCAGCAGCTCCTGGGGGGGTACCGGGAGTATCGACAATGAGCAGTTCTTC
CDR3: CASSSWGGTGSIDNEQFF

J: TRBJ1-1
D: TRBD1
size: many
V: TRBV19
DNA: TGTGCCAGTAGCCCTGGACAGGGCAGAGAAGCTTTCTTT
CDR3: CASSPGQGREAFF

J: TRBJ2-1
D: TRBD2
size: .
V: TRBV19
DNA: TGTGCCAGCGCGGGAATGGGCGGGAGAGAGAATGAGCAGTTCTTC
CDR3: CASAGMGGRENEQFF

J: TRBJ1-2
D: .
size: once
V: TRBV5-4
DNA: TGTGCCAGCAGCTTGGCGGGGGGCGGCTACACCTTC
CDR3: CASSLAGGGYTF

J: TRBJ1-3
D: .
size: .
V: TRBV19
DNA: TGTGCCAGTACTGGGGGGGGCGAAGGAAACACCATATATTTT
CDR3: CASTGGGEGNTIYF

J: TRBJ2-4
D: .
size: few
V: TRBV18
DNA: TGTGCCAGCTCACCCCCGGGAGCAGCCAAAAACATTCAGTACTTC
CDR3: CASSPPGAAKNIQYF

J: TRBJ2-2
D: .
size: .
V: TRBV12-2
DNA: TGTGCAAGTCGCTTAGCGGAGCGGGAGGGACCGAACACCGGGGAGCTGTTTTTT
CDR3: CASRLAEREGPNTGELFF

J: TRBJ2-3
D: .
size: .
V: TRBV9
DNA: TGTGCCAGCAGCATAAGTAGTGGGGCAGGGTTGCGCACAGATACGCAGTATTTT
CDR3: CASSISSGAGLRTDTQYF

J: TRBJ1-5
D: TRBD1
size: .
V: TRBV11-2
DNA: TGTGCCAGCAGCCTCGGGACAGGCGCTCAGCCCCAGCATTTT
CDR3: CASSLGTGAQPQHF

J: TRBJ1-4
D: TRBD1
size: .
V: TRBV19
DNA: TGTGCCAGTAGCGACACAGGGGAAACTAATGAAAAACTGTTTTTT
CDR3: CASSDTGETNEKLFF

J: TRBJ2-7
D: .
size: .
V: TRBV4-1
DNA: TGCGCCAGCTCTCCTCCGGGACTGTGGACGGCGCAGTACTTC
CDR3: CASSPPGLWTAQYF

J: TRBJ1-6
D: TRBD1
size: .
V: TRBV9
DNA: TGTGCCAGCAGCGTATCTCGGGACAGGGGAAATTCACCCCTCCACTTT
CDR3: CASSVSRDRGNSPLHF

J: TRBJ2-1
D: .
size: .
V: TRBV7-3
DNA: TGTGCCAGCAGCTTAAGCGGCTTAAATGAGCAGTTCTTC
CDR3: CASSLSGLNEQFF

J: TRBJ1-5
D: TRBD1
size: .
V: TRBV6-6
DNA: TGTGCCAGCGGATCCGGGACAGGGGGTTCACATTTT
CDR3: CASGSGTGGSHF

J: TRBJ1-3
D: .
size: .
V: TRBV25-1
DNA: TGTGTCAGCGGAGGACCCGGGAACACCATATATTTT
CDR3: CVSGGPGNTIYF

J: TRBJ2-2
D: .
size: .
V: TRBV15
DNA: TGTGCCACCAGCAGAGATCGAGGAATCACCGGGGAGCTGTTTTTT
CDR3: CATSRDRGITGELFF

J: TRBJ2-5
D: TRBD1
size: .
V: TRBV10-3
DNA: TGTGCCATCAGTCCTGGACAGGGGTCTCAAGAGACCCAGTACTTC
CDR3: CAISPGQGSQETQYF

J: TRBJ1-2
D: TRBD1
size: .
V: TRBV30
DNA: TGTGCCTTCTCCTCCGGGACAGGGGGTAACTATGGCTACACCTTC
CDR3: CAFSSGTGGNYGYTF

J: TRBJ2-3
D: TRBD1
size: .
V: TRBV27
DNA: TGTGCCAGCTCCGGACAGGACCCTAGCACAGATACGCAGTATTTT
CDR3: CASSGQDPSTDTQYF

J: TRBJ1-5
D: .
size: few
V: TRBV2
DNA: TGTGCCAGCACAGGGTATAGCAATCAGCCCCAGCATTTT
CDR3: CASTGYSNQPQHF

J: TRBJ1-6
D: .
size: .
V: TRBV30
DNA: TGTGCCTGGAGTGTACGAGTGGGCTTGAATTCACCCCTCCACTTT
CDR3: CAWSVRVGLNSPLHF

J: TRBJ2-2
D: TRBD2
size: .
V: TRBV19
DNA: TGTGCCTGCCCCTCGGGACTAGCGGACACCGGGGAGCTGTTTTTT
CDR3: CACPSGLADTGELFF

J: TRBJ2-1
D: TRBD2
size: .
V: TRBV6-1
DNA: TGTGCCAGCAGTGACGCCCTCCTAGCGGGAGGGTACAATGAGCAGTTCTTC
CDR3: CASSDALLAGGYNEQFF

J: TRBJ2-1
D: TRBD2
size: .
V: TRBV11-3
DNA: TGTGCCAGCAGCTTAACGTTTCGGCTAGCGGGAGCCGCGACCGACAATGAGCAGTTCTTC
CDR3: CASSLTFRLAGAATDNEQFF